This record looks at one T cell receptor beta chain sequence and its context. The antigen remains undetermined. Assay used: immunoSEQ multiplex PCR; TCRdb lists only in-frame clones, some missing. The sample consists of around 28,000 clones, more than 60% of them appearing once. After expansion with viral peptide pools in the ViraFEST assay, antigen-specific CD4+ T cells were sequenced. CD4+ T cell isolation took place after approximately 11 days of culture. Nobody among the vaccine recipients had prior SARS-CoV-2 infection (nucleocapsid antibodies were negative). These data belong to a study of vaccination effects on CD4 cells after COVID-19. The germline gives CDR1 SGHTA, CDR2 FQGNSA. The CDR3 has 12 residues. Trimming left V 3 bases short and J 2 bases short, with 4 bases between.

The V and J genes are TRBV7-2 and TRBJ1-1; no reliable D call. The specimen comprised CD4+ T cells from PBMCs cultured with SARS-CoV-2 spike peptides, sampled before COVID-19 vaccination. This TCR was recovered from a human donor who received a COVID-19 vaccine. The CDR3 loop reads CASSFSNTEAFF. The CDR3 nucleotides read TGTGCCAGCAGCTTCTCTAACACTGAAGCTTTCTTT.